Presented here are 24 T cell receptor beta chains from one specimen sequenced in a study of blood T cell repertoires in COVID-19. Assay: immunoSEQ multiplex PCR; the TCRdb copy retains only in-frame clones and omits some. This repertoire shows 200,000 to 250,000 clones, approximately 83% found once; its top ten account for about 3%. The sequenced sample consisted of peripheral blood. These receptors were collected from a woman aged 25 to 45 who had recovered from COVID-19.

This clone was recorded a few times. V and J are TRBV19 and TRBJ1-5; no firm D call. V dropped 0 bases and J dropped 3 bases, with 9 bases sitting between them. Germline values: CDR1 LNHDA, CDR2 SQIVND (reference sequence). CDR3 length: 15 amino acids. CDR3 protein: CASSIDEGFNQPQHF. For the CDR3, the DNA is TGTGCCAGTAGTATAGATGAGGGCTTCAATCAGCCCCAGCATTTT.

The genes are TRBV12-2 and TRBJ2-7; no check of the table's D call, TRBD1, against the DNA was made. TRBV12-2 corresponds to a pseudogene. The CDR3 consists of 15 residues. This CDR3 is CASRFCTGPRYEQYF. DNA of the CDR3: TGTGCAAGTCGCTTCTGCACAGGACCTCGCTACGAGCAGTACTTC.

The chain couples TRBV5-1 to TRBJ2-7, with 9 bases that match TRBD1. Trimming removed 3 bases from V and 5 bases from J; junction bases left unmatched: 9. Germline CDR1 and CDR2: SGHRS and YFSETQ. The CDR3 spans 15 residues. DNA for the CDR3: TGCGCCAGCAGCTCATCACAGGGGGCGCAGAACGAGCAGTACTTC. It is translated as CASSSSQGAQNEQYF.

V usage is TRBV9 and J usage is TRBJ1-1; tentative D call: TRBD1 (5 bases). Trimming left V 0 bases short and J 3 bases short, with 12 bases between. The CDR3 is 15 amino acids. From germline, CDR1 is SGDLS and CDR2 YYNGEE. The chain's CDR3 is CASSVEGRGDTEAFF. The CDR3 DNA sequence: TGTGCCAGCAGCGTAGAAGGGCGGGGGGACACTGAAGCTTTCTTT.

The chain uses TRBV5-1 and TRBJ2-1, with TRBD1 matching over 8 bases. This CDR3 region has 14 residues. Germline loops: CDR1 SGHRS, CDR2 YFSETQ. Trimming cost V 7 bases and J 5 bases; bases outside gene matches: 8. DNA for the CDR3: TGCGCCAGCTCCGAGGGACAGGTGGACAATGAGCAGTTCTTC. Amino acids: CASSEGQVDNEQFF.

CDR3 in DNA: TGTGCCAGCAGCGTAGTTGAGCACGAGCAGTACTTC. Protein: CASSVVEHEQYF. This chain links TRBV9 with TRBJ2-7; D ambiguous. V lost 0 bases to trimming and J lost 5 bases, with 6 bases between them. The CDR3 is 12 amino acids. Germline CDR1 SGDLS, CDR2 YYNGEE.

V is TRBV19 and J is TRBJ2-7, with 8 bases aligning to TRBD1. Germline CDR1 reads LNHDA; CDR2 reads SQIVND (reference sequence). The V gene end was trimmed by 7 bases and the J gene end by 1 base; junction bases not matched to a gene: 9. CDR3 length equals 15 residues. The CDR3 sequence: CASTAGQGGSYEQYF. CDR3 DNA sequence: TGTGCCAGTACTGCAGGACAGGGTGGATCCTACGAGCAGTACTTC.

The chain employs TRBV4-2 and TRBJ2-7; 8 bases are shared with TRBD1. CDR1 is LGHNA, CDR2 YNFKEQ, per germline. The CDR3 loop spans 16 amino acids. V dropped 3 bases and J dropped 2; count of bases not matched to a gene: 9. CDR3 protein: CASSQNRDRRTYEQYF. In DNA, the CDR3 is TGTGCCAGCAGCCAGAACCGGGACAGGAGAACCTACGAGCAGTACTTC.

The CDR3 protein is CASSPERSYEQYF. CDR3 sequence (DNA): TGCGCCAGCAGCCCCGAGCGGTCGTACGAGCAGTACTTC. The chain carries TRBV5-1 and TRBJ2-7; D may be TRBD2 (5 bases). Between the trimmed V and J ends, which lost 4 bases and 4 bases, there was a span of 12 bases. Germline CDR1 is SGHRS and CDR2 is YFSETQ. The CDR3 covers 13 residues.

The chain recombines TRBV7-2 with TRBJ2-7; TRBD2 aligns across 7 bases. V shed 3 bases, J shed 3 bases, and the junction held 5 bases outside the gene matches. Looked up from germline, CDR1 is SGHTA and CDR2 is FQGNSA. The CDR3 is 14 amino acids. The DNA of the CDR3 is TGTGCCAGCAGCTTGAGGCGGGAGTACTACGAGCAGTACTTC. Its translation is CASSLRREYYEQYF.

The V and J genes are TRBV28 and TRBJ1-2; 9 bases align to TRBD1. V shed 2 bases, J shed 8 bases, and the junction held 6 bases outside the gene matches. The germline gives CDR1 MDHEN, CDR2 SYDVKM. This CDR3 spans 14 amino acids. CDR3 sequence: CASSLPTGGAGYTF. The CDR3 DNA reads TGTGCCAGCAGTTTACCTACAGGGGGCGCAGGCTACACCTTC.

This clone was counted a few times. The V call is TRBV10-3, the J call TRBJ2-2, with 7 bases lining up with TRBD1. Germline V CDR1 and CDR2: ENHRY, SYGVKD. This CDR3 has 15 amino acids. Trimming cost V 5 bases and J 3 bases; bases outside gene matches: 6. The CDR3 sequence: CAISSRGLDTGELFF. CDR3 nucleotide sequence: TGTGCCATCAGTTCAAGGGGGCTAGACACCGGGGAGCTGTTTTTT.

For the CDR3, the DNA is TGTGCCAGTAGTAAGCTCGGCAGCGCCTACGAGCAGTACTTC. Translation gives CASSKLGSAYEQYF. The J gene is TRBJ2-7, the V gene TRBV19; D call uncertain. Germline CDR1 and CDR2: LNHDA and SQIVND (reference sequence). The CDR3 has 14 amino acids. Trimming took off 4 bases at V and 2 bases at J, with 12 bases between the two ends.

The V call is TRBV30, the J call TRBJ2-1, with 8 bases aligning to TRBD2. There are 14 residues in the CDR3. V shed 5 bases and J 6 bases; nucleotides not matched to a gene: 9. Germline CDR1 reads GTSNPN; CDR2 reads SVGIG (reference sequence). The CDR3 bases are TGTGCCTGGGGAAGACTAGCGAGCTTCAATGAGCAGTTCTTC. It codes for CAWGRLASFNEQFF.

Only a few counts were recorded for this clone. The J gene is TRBJ2-7, the V gene TRBV6-5, with 8 bases aligning to TRBD2. The CDR3 covers 15 residues. J lost 4 bases, V lost 7 bases, and 12 bases had no gene match. CDR1 is MNHEY, CDR2 SVGAGI, per germline. This chain's CDR3 is CASKFDSGKGYEQYF. The DNA of the CDR3 is TGTGCCAGCAAATTCGATAGCGGGAAAGGGTACGAGCAGTACTTC.

This chain links TRBV19 with TRBJ2-5; TRBD1 agrees at 7 bases. This CDR3 region has 15 residues. V was clipped by 7 bases and J by 3 bases; unmatched bases: 11. CDR1 and CDR2 (germline): LNHDA, SQIVND (reference sequence). CDR3 in DNA: TGTGCCAGTAAGGACCGGGACAGCTTCGAAGAGACCCAGTACTTC. Translated: CASKDRDSFEETQYF.

This clone showed up just once. The chain carries TRBV28 and TRBJ1-1; D may be TRBD1 (5 bases). Germline V gene sequence: CDR1 MDHEN, CDR2 SYDVKM. V lost 4 bases, J lost 3 bases, and 15 bases lay in between. The CDR3 is made up of 15 amino acids. The CDR3 here is CASSSGGGPDTEAFF. CDR3 nucleotide sequence: TGTGCCAGCAGTTCGGGGGGAGGGCCTGACACTGAAGCTTTCTTT.

V is TRBV27 and J is TRBJ2-1, with 7 bases aligning to TRBD1. J lost 4 bases, V lost 8 bases, and 11 bases had no gene match. The germline CDR1 and CDR2 sequences are MNHEY and SMNVEV (reference sequence). The CDR3 has 15 residues. The CDR3 reads CASALSSRGYNEQFF. CDR3 bases: TGTGCCAGCGCCCTTTCTAGCAGGGGGTACAATGAGCAGTTCTTC.

The chain links TRBV7-6 to TRBJ2-3; TRBD2 might be the D (6 bases). V was pared by 6 bases and J by 5 bases, with 18 bases between. The CDR3 runs to 15 residues. Germline V gene sequence: CDR1 SGHVS, CDR2 FNYEAQ. DNA for the CDR3: TGTGCCAGCAGTCCCACGGGGGAGGACCTAGATACGCAGTATTTT. It codes for CASSPTGEDLDTQYF.

This chain connects TRBV18 to TRBJ2-3; 7 bases align to TRBD2. The germline CDR1 and CDR2 sequences are KGHSH and LQKENI. The CDR3 consists of 16 residues. V trimming: 3 bases; J trimming: 3 bases; junction bases outside the gene matches: 9. CDR3 nucleotide sequence: TGTGCCAGCTCACCCCCGCGGCCGGGGGGTACAGATACGCAGTATTTT. Translating it yields CASSPPRPGGTDTQYF.

The J gene is TRBJ2-1, the V gene TRBV9, with 7 nucleotides matching TRBD2. CDR3 length: 14 residues. After removal of 6 bases from V and 2 bases from J, the junction contained 5 bases not matched to a gene. The germline V gene encodes CDR1 SGDLS and CDR2 YYNGEE. CDR3 amino acids: CASTRGTTYNEQFF. The CDR3 nucleotides are TGTGCCAGCACCCGGGGGACTACCTACAATGAGCAGTTCTTC.

The chain employs TRBV13 and TRBJ2-1; 10 bases are a match to TRBD1. Germline CDR1 and CDR2: PRHDT and FYEKMQ (reference sequence). Germline trimming cut 5 bases from V and 9 bases from J; bases unmatched to any gene: 10. The CDR3 length is 15 residues. CDR3 nucleotides: TGTGCCAGCAGCCGACCGGGACAGGGGAGAACTGAGCAGTTCTTC. It codes for CASSRPGQGRTEQFF.

The gene calls are TRBV30 and TRBJ1-1; tentatively, D is TRBD1 (6 bases). Germline assignment: CDR1 GTSNPN and CDR2 SVGIG (reference sequence). The V and J ends lost 3 bases and 1 base respectively, with 12 bases between them. The CDR3 is 14 residues long. The CDR3 protein is CAWSDGGRNTEAFF. The CDR3 nucleotides are TGTGCCTGGAGCGACGGGGGGCGGAACACTGAAGCTTTCTTT.

The chain recombines TRBV18 with TRBJ1-4; D ambiguous. CDR3 length equals 13 residues. Between the trimmed V and J ends, which lost 4 bases and 5 bases, there was a span of 8 bases. Germline CDR1 reads KGHSH; CDR2 reads LQKENI. CDR3 residues: CASSRARNEKLFF. Written as DNA, the CDR3 is TGTGCCAGCTCACGGGCCCGGAATGAAAAACTGTTTTTT.